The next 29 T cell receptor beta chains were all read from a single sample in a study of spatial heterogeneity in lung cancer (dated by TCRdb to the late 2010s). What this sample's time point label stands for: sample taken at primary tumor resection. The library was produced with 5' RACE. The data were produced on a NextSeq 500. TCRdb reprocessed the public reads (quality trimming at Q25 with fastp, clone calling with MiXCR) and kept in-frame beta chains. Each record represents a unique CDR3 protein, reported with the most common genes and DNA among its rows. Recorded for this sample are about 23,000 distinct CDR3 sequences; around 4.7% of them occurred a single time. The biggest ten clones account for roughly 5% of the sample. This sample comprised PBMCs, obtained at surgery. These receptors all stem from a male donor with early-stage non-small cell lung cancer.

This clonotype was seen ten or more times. The CDR3 bases are TGTGCCAGCAGCTTAGGGGCCGGGACAGGGGGAGCTTTCTTT. This encodes CASSLGAGTGGAFF. The V call is TRBV11-2, the J call TRBJ1-1; 11 bases align to TRBD1. Germline V gene lookup returns CDR1 SGHAT and CDR2 FQNNGV. The V and J ends lost 1 base and 10 bases, in that order; junction bases with no gene match: 5. The CDR3 runs to 14 residues.

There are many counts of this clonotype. DNA for the CDR3: TGTGCCAGCAGCACTCAGGGGGCGGGTACTGAAGCTTTCTTT. Translation gives CASSTQGAGTEAFF. The chain recombines TRBV7-9 with TRBJ1-1, with 8 nucleotides matching TRBD1. Trimming cost V 5 bases and J 5 bases; bases outside gene matches: 7. CDR1 and CDR2 from the germline V gene are SEHNR and FQNEAQ (reference sequence). CDR3 length: 14 amino acids.

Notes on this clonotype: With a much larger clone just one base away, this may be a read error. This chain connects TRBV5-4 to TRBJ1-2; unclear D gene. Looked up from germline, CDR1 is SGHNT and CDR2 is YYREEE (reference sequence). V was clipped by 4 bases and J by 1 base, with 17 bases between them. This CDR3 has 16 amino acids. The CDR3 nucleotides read TGTGCCAGCAGCCCAACTCGGGCAGACGTTAACTATGGCTACACCTTC. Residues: CASSPTRADVNYGYTF.

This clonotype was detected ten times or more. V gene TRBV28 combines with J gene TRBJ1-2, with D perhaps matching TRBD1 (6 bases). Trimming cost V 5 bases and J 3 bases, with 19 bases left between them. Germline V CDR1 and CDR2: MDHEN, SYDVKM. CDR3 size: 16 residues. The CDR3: CASSPAGTSIYYGYTF. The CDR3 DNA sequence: TGTGCCAGCAGTCCCGCCGGGACAAGTATTTACTATGGCTACACCTTC.

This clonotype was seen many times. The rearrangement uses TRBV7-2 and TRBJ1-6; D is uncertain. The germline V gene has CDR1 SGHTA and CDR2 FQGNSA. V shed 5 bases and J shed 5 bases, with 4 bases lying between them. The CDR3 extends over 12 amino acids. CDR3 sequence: CASSQNNSPLHF. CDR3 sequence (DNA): TGTGCCAGCAGCCAGAATAATTCACCCCTCCACTTT.

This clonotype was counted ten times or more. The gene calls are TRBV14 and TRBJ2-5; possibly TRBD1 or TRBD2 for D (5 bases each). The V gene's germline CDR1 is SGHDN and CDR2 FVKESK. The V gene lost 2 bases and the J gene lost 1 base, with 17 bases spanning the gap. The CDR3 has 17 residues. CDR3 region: CASSQQPGTLAQETQYF. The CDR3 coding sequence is TGTGCCAGCAGCCAACAACCAGGGACCTTAGCCCAAGAGACCCAGTACTTC.

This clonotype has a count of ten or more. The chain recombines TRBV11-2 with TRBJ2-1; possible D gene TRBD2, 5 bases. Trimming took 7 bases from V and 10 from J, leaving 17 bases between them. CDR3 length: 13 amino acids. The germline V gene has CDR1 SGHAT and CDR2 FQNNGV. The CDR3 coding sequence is TGTGCCAGCACCTCCTCCCTAGCCCGCGAGCAGTTCTTC. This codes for CASTSSLAREQFF.

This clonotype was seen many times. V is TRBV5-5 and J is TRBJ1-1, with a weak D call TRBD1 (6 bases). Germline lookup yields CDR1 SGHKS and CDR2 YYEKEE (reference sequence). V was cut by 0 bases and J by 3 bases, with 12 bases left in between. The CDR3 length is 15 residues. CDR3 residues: CASSLGGGRDTEAFF. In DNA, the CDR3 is TGTGCCAGCAGCTTGGGCGGGGGGCGTGACACTGAAGCTTTCTTT. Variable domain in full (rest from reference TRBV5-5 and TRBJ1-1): DAGVTQSPTHLIKTRGQQVTLRCSPISGHKSVSWYQQVLGQGPQFIFQYYEKEERGRGNFPDRFSARQFPNYSSELNVNALLLGDSALYLCASSLGGGRDTEAFFGQGTRLTVV.

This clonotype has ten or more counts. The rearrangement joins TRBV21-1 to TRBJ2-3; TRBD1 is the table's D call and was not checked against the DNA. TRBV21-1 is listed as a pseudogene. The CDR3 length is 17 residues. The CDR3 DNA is TGTGCCAGCAGCAAAAGGCCCCAGAGGGGGCCGGCAGATACGCAGTATTTT. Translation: CASSKRPQRGPADTQYF.

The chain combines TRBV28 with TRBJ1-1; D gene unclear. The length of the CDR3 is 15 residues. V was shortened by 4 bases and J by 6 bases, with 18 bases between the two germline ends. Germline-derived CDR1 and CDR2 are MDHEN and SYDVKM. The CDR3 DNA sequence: TGTGCCAGCAGTTCCTTGACTGAGGAGGTCGCTGAAGCTTTCTTT. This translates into CASSSLTEEVAEAFF.

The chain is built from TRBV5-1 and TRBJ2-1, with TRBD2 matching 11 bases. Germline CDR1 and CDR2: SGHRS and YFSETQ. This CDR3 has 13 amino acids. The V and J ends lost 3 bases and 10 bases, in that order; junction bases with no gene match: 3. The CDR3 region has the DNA TGCGCCAGCAGCTCAGTAGCGGGAGGGGAGCAGTTCTTC. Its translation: CASSSVAGGEQFF. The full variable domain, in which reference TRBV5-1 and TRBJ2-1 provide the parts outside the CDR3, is KAGVTQTPRYLIKTRGQQVTLSCSPISGHRSVSWYQQTPGQGLQFLFEYFSETQRNKGNFPGRFSGRQFSNSRSEMNVSTLELGDSALYLCASSSVAGGEQFFGPGTRLTVL.

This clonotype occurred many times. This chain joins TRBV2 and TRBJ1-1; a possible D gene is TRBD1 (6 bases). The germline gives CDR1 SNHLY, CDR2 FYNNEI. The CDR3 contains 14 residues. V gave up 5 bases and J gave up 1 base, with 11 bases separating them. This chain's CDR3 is CASSRQAGNTEAFF. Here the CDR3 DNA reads TGTGCCAGCAGTAGACAGGCCGGGAACACTGAAGCTTTCTTT.

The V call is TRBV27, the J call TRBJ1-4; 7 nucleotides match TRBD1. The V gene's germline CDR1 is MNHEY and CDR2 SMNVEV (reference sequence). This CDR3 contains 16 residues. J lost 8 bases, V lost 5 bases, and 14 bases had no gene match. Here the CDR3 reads CASSQRQGLFGEKLFF. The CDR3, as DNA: TGTGCCAGCAGTCAAAGACAGGGCCTGTTTGGGGAAAAACTGTTTTTT.

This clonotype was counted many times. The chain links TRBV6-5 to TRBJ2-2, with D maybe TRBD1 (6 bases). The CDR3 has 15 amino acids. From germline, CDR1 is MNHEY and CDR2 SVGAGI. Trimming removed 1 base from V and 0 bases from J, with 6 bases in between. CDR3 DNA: TGTGCCAGCAGTTACTGGACAGCGAACACCGGGGAGCTGTTTTTT. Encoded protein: CASSYWTANTGELFF.

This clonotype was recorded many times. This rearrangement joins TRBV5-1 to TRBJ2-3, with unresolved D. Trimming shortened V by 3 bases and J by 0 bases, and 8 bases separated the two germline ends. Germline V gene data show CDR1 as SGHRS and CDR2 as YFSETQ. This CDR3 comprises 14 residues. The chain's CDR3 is CASSYGSSTDTQYF. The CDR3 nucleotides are TGCGCCAGCAGCTACGGGTCCAGCACAGATACGCAGTATTTT.

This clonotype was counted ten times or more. This CDR3 is CASSPGEGISYEQYF. In nucleotides, the CDR3 is TGTGCCAGCAGTCCAGGGGAGGGCATCTCCTACGAGCAGTACTTC. The rearrangement uses TRBV27 and TRBJ2-7; D is possibly TRBD2 (7 bases). Germline lookup yields CDR1 MNHEY and CDR2 SMNVEV (reference sequence). Trimming took off 5 bases at V and 0 bases at J, with 14 bases between the two ends. The CDR3 is 15 amino acids.

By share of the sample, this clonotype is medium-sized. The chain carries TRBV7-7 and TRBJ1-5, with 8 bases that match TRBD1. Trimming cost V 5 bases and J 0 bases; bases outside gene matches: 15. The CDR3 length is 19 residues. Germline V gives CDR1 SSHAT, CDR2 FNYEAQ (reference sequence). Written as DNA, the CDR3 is TGTGCCAGCAGCCCCAAGACAGGGGCGACCATGTATAGCAATCAGCCCCAGCATTTT. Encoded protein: CASSPKTGATMYSNQPQHF.

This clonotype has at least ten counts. The CDR3 loop is CASRNLRGAREQYF. In DNA form, the CDR3 reads TGCGCCAGCAGGAATCTCCGAGGGGCGAGGGAGCAGTACTTC. This sequence joins TRBV5-1 and TRBJ2-7; D could derive from TRBD1 or TRBD2 (5 bases each). Germline assignment: CDR1 SGHRS and CDR2 YFSETQ. This CDR3 spans 14 amino acids. V lost 5 bases, J lost 7 bases, and 19 bases lay in between.

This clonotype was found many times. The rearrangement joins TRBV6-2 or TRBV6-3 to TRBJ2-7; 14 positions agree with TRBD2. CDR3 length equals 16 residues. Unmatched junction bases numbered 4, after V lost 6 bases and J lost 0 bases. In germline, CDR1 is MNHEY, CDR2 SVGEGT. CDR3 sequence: CASSAGLAGGSYEQYF. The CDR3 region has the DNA TGTGCCAGCAGCGCCGGACTAGCGGGGGGCTCCTACGAGCAGTACTTC.

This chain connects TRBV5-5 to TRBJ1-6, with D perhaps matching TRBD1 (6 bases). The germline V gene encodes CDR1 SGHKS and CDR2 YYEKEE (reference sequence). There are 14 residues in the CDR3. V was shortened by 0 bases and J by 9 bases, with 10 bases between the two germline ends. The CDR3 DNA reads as TGTGCCAGCAGCTTGGCCGCCAGGGGTTCACCCCTCCACTTT. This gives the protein CASSLAARGSPLHF.

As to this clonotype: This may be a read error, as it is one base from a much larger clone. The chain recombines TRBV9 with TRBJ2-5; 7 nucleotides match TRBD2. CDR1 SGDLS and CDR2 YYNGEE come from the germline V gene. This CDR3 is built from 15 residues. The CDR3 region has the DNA TGTGCCAGCAGCGTAGTAGGCGGGAGTCAAGAGTCCCAGTACTTC. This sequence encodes CASSVVGGSQESQYF.

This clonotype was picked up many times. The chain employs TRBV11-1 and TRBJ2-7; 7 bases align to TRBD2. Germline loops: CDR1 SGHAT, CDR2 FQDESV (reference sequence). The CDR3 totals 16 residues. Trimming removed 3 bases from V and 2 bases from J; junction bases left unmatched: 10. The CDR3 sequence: CASSLGEGAGTYEQYF. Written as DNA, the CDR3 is TGTGCCAGCAGCTTGGGTGAGGGAGCGGGAACCTACGAGCAGTACTTC.

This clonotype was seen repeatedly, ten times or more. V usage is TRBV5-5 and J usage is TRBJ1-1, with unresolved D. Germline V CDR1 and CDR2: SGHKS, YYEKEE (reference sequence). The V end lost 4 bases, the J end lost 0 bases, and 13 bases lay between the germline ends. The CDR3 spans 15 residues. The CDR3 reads CASSLEGQMNTEAFF. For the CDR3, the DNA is TGTGCCAGCAGCCTGGAAGGTCAGATGAACACTGAAGCTTTCTTT. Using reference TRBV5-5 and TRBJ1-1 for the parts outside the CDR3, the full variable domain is DAGVTQSPTHLIKTRGQQVTLRCSPISGHKSVSWYQQVLGQGPQFIFQYYEKEERGRGNFPDRFSARQFPNYSSELNVNALLLGDSALYLCASSLEGQMNTEAFFGQGTRLTVV.

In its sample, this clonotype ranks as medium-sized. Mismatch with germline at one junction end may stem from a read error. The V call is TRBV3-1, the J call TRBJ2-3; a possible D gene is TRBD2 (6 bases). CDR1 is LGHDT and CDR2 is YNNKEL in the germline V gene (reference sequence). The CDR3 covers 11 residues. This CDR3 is CASSQEGGPHF. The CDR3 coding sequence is TGTGCCAGCAGCCAAGAGGGAGGACCGCATTTT.

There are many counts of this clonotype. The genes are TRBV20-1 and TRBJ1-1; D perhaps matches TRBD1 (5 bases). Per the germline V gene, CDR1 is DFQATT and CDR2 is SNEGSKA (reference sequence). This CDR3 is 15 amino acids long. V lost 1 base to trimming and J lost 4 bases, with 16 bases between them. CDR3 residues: CSARALGAVSTEAFF. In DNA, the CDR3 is TGCAGTGCTAGAGCCCTCGGGGCGGTAAGCACTGAAGCTTTCTTT.

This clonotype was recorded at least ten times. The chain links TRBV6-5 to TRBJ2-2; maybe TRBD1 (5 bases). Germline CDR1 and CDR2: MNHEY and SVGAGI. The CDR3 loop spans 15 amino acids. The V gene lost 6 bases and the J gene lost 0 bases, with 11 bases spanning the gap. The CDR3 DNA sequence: TGTGCCAGCAGCTTTGACAGAGCGAACACCGGGGAGCTGTTTTTT. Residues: CASSFDRANTGELFF.

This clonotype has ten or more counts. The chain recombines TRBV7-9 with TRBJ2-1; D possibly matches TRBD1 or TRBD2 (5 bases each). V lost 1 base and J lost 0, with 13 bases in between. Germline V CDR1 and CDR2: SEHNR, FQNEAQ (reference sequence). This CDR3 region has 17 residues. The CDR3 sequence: CASSLGGHRSSYNEQFF. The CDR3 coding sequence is TGTGCCAGCAGCTTAGGCGGGCACAGGAGCTCCTACAATGAGCAGTTCTTC.

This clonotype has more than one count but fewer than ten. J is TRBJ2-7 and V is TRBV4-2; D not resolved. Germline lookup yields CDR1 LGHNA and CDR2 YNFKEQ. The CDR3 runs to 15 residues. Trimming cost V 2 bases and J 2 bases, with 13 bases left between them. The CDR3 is CASSQSVLGAYEQYF. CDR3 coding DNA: TGTGCCAGCAGCCAATCGGTTCTTGGTGCCTACGAGCAGTACTTC.

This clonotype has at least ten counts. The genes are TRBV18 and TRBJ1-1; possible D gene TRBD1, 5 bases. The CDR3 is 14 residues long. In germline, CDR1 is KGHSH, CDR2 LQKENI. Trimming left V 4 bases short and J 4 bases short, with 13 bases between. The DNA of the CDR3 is TGTGCCAGCTCACTTCAGGGTGATGGCACTGAAGCTTTCTTT. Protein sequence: CASSLQGDGTEAFF.